The clone carrying this T cell receptor (beta chain) showed up many times. The antigen is undetermined. 5'RACE generated cDNA with 10-nucleotide random UMIs. TCRdb re-called the 5' RACE reads with MiXCR, one entry per CDR3 protein. The sample lists about 90,000 distinct CDR3 sequences, over 10% occurring once. Time point meaning: longitudinal time-point 2. Preparation of the unsorted libraries drew on 2 million PBMCs stored at -80 C. These data originate in a study of neurological immune-mediated disorders. Study-wide results and limits: HTLV-1-associated myelopathy ranked highest for TCR clonal expansion and multiple sclerosis lowest, beneath healthy controls. The absence of shared CDR3 amino acid sequences among expanded clones across subjects suggests private repertoires in all groups.

With 9 bases removed from V and 8 bases from J, the gap between germline ends came to 13 bases. The CDR3 consists of 12 residues. The rearrangement links TRBV12-3 or TRBV12-4 to TRBJ2-2, with unresolved D. Sequenced input: PBMCs. The receptor was isolated from a female donor with HTLV-1-associated myelopathy (HAM/TSP). The CDR3 sequence is CASSKTRGELFF. The CDR3, as DNA: TGTGCCAGTAGCAAGACAAGGGGGGAGCTGTTTTTT.